This T cell receptor (beta chain) was found in a study of T cell responses to AZD1222 COVID-19 vaccine (TCRdb year 2021). About the full investigation: A total of roughly 240 trial participants underwent TCR sequencing, of whom around 200 received two doses of AZD1222 and 26 received two doses of the MenACWY control vaccine. Trial participants were enrolled by age into subgroups of 18-55, 56-69 and 70-plus years, and around 150, 28 and 57 TCR-sequenced participants, respectively, were included in these subgroups.

As regards this clone: The antigen this receptor binds is unknown. No much larger clone exists at a distance of one base, and base qualities are not known.

The CDR3 regions of human TCRbeta chains were analyzed by immunosequencing. The authors' pipeline ran thus. TCRs in the repertoires were compared against a reference library of SARS-CoV-2-specific TCRs that had been generated with the MIRA antigen-specificity platform. Breadth was defined as the fraction of unique TCRs that were SARS-CoV-2-associated, and depth was defined as the fraction of total T cells that were SARS-CoV-2-associated. Using the MIRA data, each spike-specific TCR was assigned both to the spike region to which the TCR was reactive and to a CD4 or CD8 class. Log10-transformed breadth and depth values were compared by one-way ANOVA with Sidak's multiple comparisons tests. Here the immuneACCESS table is served through TCRdb, limited to in-frame sequences with V and J called. Missing clones are a known gap in these copies; in checked studies unresolved V genes cover under half, and the rest lacks a known reason. The D gene and trimming were derived from the DNA, and the V and J assignments and clone size from that table. The sample contains 80,000 or so clones, nearly 90% of them found a single time. Of the sample, approximately 5.4% falls within the top ten clones.

What the research found in general, with its limitations: In the small 56-69-year group, the increase in depth fell short of significance, most likely because of low power. Only five or six AZD1222 recipients were SARS-CoV-2 seropositive at baseline, limiting conclusions about previously exposed vaccinees. Because no samples from the day 14 peak response were available, repertoires could be characterized only after the peak T cell response. Nearly half of unique spike-specific TCRs reportedly recognized epitopes outside regions mutated in the B.1.351 and B.1.1.7 variants. Participants were mostly white British, with more females than males. The authors suggested clonal diversity may have been underestimated. A significant rise in spike-specific TCR breadth and depth was observed after two AZD1222 doses relative to day 0 and relative to MenACWY recipients. The vaccine-associated CD4 TCRs covered the entire spike protein, and the dominant responses fell in regions 160-218 and 743-854.

The sample's time point label is to be understood as: baseline before first vaccination. The label giving this sample's treatment or condition can be read as: meningococcal conjugate vaccine given as trial control. The vaccinee samples were drawn from two UK trials, COV001 and COV002, one of which was a single-blind randomized controlled phase 2/3 trial testing AZD1222 (ChAdOx1 nCoV-19) in healthy adults. Trial participant PBMC samples were collected at day 0 and day 28 after the second dose for TCRbeta chain sequencing. V is cut by 6 bases and J by 0 bases, and the space between the germline ends is 10 bases. CDR1 and CDR2 are drawn from the germline V gene: SQVTM, ANQGSEA. The CDR3 runs 13 residues from the cysteine to the phenylalanine. Only the CDR3 DNA stays, 39 bases, in frame from base 1.

This clonotype originated in an adult in good health. The rearrangement joined TRBV29-1 to TRBJ2-3; matching of 5 bases hints at TRBD1 as the D gene. Sequenced here: peripheral blood, sampled on day 0 of MenACWY control vaccination. CDR3 region: CSVSQDSTDTQYF. Here is the DNA: TGCAGCGTCTCACAGGATAGCACAGATACGCAGTATTTT.